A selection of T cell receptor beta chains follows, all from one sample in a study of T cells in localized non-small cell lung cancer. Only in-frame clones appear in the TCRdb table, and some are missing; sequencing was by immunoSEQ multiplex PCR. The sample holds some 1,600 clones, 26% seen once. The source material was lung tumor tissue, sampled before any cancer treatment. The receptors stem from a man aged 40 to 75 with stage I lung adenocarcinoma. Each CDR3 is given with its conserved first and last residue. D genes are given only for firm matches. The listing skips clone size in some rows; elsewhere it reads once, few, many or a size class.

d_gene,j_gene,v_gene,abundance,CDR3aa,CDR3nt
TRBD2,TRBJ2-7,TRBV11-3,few,CASSPSGSSYEQYF,TGTGCCAGCAGTCCTAGCGGAAGCTCCTACGAGCAGTACTTC
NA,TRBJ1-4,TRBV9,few,CASSESHLLKLFF,TGTGCCAGCAGTGAATCACACCTCCTAAAACTGTTTTTT
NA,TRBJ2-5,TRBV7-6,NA,CASSPTGATAETQYF,TGTGCTAGCAGCCCCACCGGGGCCACAGCAGAGACCCAGTACTTC
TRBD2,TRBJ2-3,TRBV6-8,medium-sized,CASSAAGLGAGHF,TGTGCCAGCAGTGCAGCGGGGTTAGGGGCAGGACATTTT
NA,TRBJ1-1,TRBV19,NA,CASSINTAEAFF,TGTGCCAGTAGTATTAATACGGCTGAAGCTTTCTTT
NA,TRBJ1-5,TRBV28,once,CASNILQVNQPQHF,TGTGCCAGCAATATCCTGCAGGTCAATCAGCCCCAGCATTTT
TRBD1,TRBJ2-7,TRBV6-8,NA,CASSLQGKNYEQYF,TGTGCCAGCAGCCTACAGGGGAAAAACTACGAGCAGTACTTC
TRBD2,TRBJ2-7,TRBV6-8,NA,CASSLLADYEQYF,TGTGCCAGCAGCCTACTAGCGGACTACGAGCAGTACTTC
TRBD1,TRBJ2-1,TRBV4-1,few,CASSQGWDRPYNEQFF,TGCGCCAGCAGCCAAGGTTGGGACAGGCCATACAATGAGCAGTTCTTC
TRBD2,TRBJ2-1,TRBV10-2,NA,CASSEPGLVNNEQFF,TGCGCCAGCAGCGAACCGGGACTAGTGAACAATGAGCAGTTCTTC
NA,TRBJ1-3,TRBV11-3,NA,CASSLGAGVGNTIYF,TGTGCCAGCAGCTTAGGGGCAGGGGTTGGAAACACCATATATTTT
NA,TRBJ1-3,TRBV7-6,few,CASSAGVPSGNTIYF,TGTGCCAGCAGCGCGGGGGTTCCCTCTGGAAACACCATATATTTT
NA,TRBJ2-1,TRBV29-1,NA,CSVEGARVYNEQFF,TGCAGCGTTGAGGGGGCTCGGGTTTACAATGAGCAGTTCTTC
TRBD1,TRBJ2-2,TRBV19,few,CASSERQGSTGELFF,TGTGCCAGTAGTGAGAGACAGGGGTCCACCGGGGAGCTGTTTTTT
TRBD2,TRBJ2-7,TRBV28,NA,CASSSRLAGVTYEQYF,TGTGCCAGCAGTTCCCGGCTAGCGGGTGTTACCTACGAGCAGTACTTC
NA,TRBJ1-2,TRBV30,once,CAWSVQANYGYTF,TGTGCCTGGAGTGTACAAGCTAACTATGGCTACACCTTC
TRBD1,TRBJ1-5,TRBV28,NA,CASRWGTGFDQPQHF,TGTGCCAGCAGATGGGGGACAGGGTTCGATCAGCCCCAGCATTTT
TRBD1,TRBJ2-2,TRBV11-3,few,CASSLQTGGSRTGELFF,TGTGCCAGCAGCTTACAGACAGGGGGAAGTCGCACCGGGGAGCTGTTTTTT
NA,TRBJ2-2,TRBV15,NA,CATSPEGGSGLPGELFF,TGTGCCACCAGCCCAGAAGGGGGGTCGGGTTTACCCGGGGAGCTGTTTTTT
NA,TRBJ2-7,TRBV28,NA,CASSLMSSYEQYF,TGTGCCAGCAGTTTGATGAGCTCCTACGAGCAGTACTTC
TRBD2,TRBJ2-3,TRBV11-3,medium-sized,CASSLRTSGSLADTQYF,TGTGCCAGCAGCCTGCGGACTAGCGGGAGTTTAGCAGATACGCAGTATTTT
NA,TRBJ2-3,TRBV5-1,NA,CASSLEGQGTDTQYF,TGCGCCAGCAGCTTGGAGGGCCAGGGCACAGATACGCAGTATTTT
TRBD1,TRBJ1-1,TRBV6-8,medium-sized,CASSHRGWNSNTEAFF,TGTGCCAGCAGTCACAGGGGCTGGAACTCCAACACTGAAGCTTTCTTT
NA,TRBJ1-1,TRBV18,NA,CASSQDLNTEAFF,TGTGCCAGCTCACAGGACTTGAACACTGAAGCTTTCTTT
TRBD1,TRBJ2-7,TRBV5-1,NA,CASSRWTGDFEQYF,TGCGCCAGCAGCCGGTGGACAGGGGATTTTGAGCAGTACTTC
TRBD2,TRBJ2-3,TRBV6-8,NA,CASRVAGQRDTQYF,TGTGCCAGCAGGGTAGCGGGGCAAAGGGATACGCAGTATTTT
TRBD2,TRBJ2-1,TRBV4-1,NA,CASSQDSSGSYNEQFF,TGCGCCAGCAGCCAAGATTCTAGCGGGAGTTACAATGAGCAGTTCTTC
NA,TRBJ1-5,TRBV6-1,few,CASSETYYSNQPQHF,TGTGCCAGCAGTGAAACCTACTATAGCAATCAGCCCCAGCATTTT
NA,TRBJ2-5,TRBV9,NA,CASRLEVGETQYF,TGTGCCAGCCGACTCGAGGTTGGGGAGACCCAGTACTTC
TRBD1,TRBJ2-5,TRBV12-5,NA,CASGLGQGGGQETQYF,TGTGCTAGTGGTTTGGGACAGGGTGGGGGACAAGAGACCCAGTACTTC
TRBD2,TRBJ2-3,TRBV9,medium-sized,CASSEKTSGRGNTQYF,TGTGCCAGCAGCGAGAAGACTAGCGGGAGGGGAAATACGCAGTATTTT
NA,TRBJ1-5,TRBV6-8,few,CASSTLYSRDGPQHF,TGTGCCAGCAGTACGCTATACAGCAGGGATGGGCCCCAGCATTTT
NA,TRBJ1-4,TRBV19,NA,CASSIGEKLFF,TGTGCCAGTAGTATTGGGGAAAAACTGTTTTTT
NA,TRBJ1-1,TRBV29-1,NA,CSVAKTANTEAFF,TGCAGCGTAGCCAAGACAGCGAACACTGAAGCTTTCTTT
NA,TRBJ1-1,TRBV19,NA,CASSTTGNTEAFF,TGTGCCAGTAGTACCACCGGGAACACTGAAGCTTTCTTT
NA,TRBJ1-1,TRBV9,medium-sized,CASSVVPDTATFF,TGTGCCAGCAGCGTTGTCCCCGACACGGCAACTTTCTTT
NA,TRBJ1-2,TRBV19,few,CASSQTENYGSYTF,TGTGCCAGTAGCCAGACTGAGAATTATGGTAGCTACACCTTC
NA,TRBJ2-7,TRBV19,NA,CASSAGPYGFYEQYF,TGTGCCAGTAGTGCGGGCCCGTACGGATTCTACGAGCAGTACTTC